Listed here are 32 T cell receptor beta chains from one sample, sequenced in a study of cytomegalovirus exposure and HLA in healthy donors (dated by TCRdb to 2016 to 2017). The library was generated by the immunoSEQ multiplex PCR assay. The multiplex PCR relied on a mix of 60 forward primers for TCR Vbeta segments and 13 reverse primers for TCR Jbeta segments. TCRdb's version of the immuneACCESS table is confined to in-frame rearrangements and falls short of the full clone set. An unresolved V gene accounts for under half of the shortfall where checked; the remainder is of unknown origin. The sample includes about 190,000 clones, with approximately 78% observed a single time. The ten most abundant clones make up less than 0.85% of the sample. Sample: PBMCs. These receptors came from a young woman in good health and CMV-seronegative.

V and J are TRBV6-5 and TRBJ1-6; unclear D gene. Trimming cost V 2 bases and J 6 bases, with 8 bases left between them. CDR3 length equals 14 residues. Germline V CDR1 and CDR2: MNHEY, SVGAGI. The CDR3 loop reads CASSYVTTNSPLHF. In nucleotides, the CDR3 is TGTGCCAGCAGTTACGTGACAACTAATTCACCCCTCCACTTT.

The CDR3 loop reads CASSEGLAGAHEQYF. CDR3 DNA sequence: TGTGCCAGCAGTGAAGGACTAGCGGGAGCCCACGAGCAGTACTTC. V gene TRBV6-1 combines with J gene TRBJ2-7; 12 bases are a match to TRBD2. CDR1 is MNHNS, CDR2 SASEGT, per germline. The CDR3 has 15 amino acids. V shed 1 base, J shed 5 bases, and the junction held 3 bases outside the gene matches.

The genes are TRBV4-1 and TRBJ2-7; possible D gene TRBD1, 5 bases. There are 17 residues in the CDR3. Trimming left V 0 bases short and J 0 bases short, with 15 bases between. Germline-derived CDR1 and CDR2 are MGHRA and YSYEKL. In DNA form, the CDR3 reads TGCGCCAGCAGCCAAGATGACAGTTCGATTTACTCCTACGAGCAGTACTTC. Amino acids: CASSQDDSSIYSYEQYF.

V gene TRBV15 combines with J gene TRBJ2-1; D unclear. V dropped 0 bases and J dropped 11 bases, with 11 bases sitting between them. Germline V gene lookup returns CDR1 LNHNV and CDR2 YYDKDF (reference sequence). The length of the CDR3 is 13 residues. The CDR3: CATSRDSAAKQFF. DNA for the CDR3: TGTGCCACCAGCAGAGATTCGGCGGCCAAGCAGTTCTTC.

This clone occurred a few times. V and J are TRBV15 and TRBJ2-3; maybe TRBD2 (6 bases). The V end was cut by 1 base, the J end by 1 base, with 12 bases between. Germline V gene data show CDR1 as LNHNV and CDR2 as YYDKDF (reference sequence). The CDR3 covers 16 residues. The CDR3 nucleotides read TGTGCCACCAGCAGAGCGGTCGGCGGGGGCACAGATACGCAGTATTTT. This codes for CATSRAVGGGTDTQYF.

CDR3 coding DNA: TGTGCCAGTATGGCAGGGTCTATCGGAAACACCATATATTTT. The encoded protein is CASMAGSIGNTIYF. V is TRBV19 and J is TRBJ1-3, with D possibly matching TRBD1 (5 bases). Germline lookup yields CDR1 LNHDA and CDR2 SQIVND (reference sequence). Trimming left V 7 bases short and J 4 bases short, with 14 bases between. CDR3 length equals 14 residues.

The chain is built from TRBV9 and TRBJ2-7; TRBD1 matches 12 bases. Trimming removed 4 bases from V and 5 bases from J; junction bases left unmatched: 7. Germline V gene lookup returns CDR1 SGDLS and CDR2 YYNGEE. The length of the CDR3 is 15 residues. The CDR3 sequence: CASSPRGTGGDEQYF. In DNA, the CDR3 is TGTGCCAGCAGCCCCAGAGGGACAGGGGGCGACGAGCAGTACTTC.

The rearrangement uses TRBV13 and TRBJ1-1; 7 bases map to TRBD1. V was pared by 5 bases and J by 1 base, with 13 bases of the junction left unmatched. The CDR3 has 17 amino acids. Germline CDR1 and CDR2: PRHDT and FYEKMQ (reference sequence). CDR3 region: CASSHETWTGENTEAFF. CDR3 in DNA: TGTGCCAGCAGCCATGAGACGTGGACAGGAGAGAACACTGAAGCTTTCTTT.

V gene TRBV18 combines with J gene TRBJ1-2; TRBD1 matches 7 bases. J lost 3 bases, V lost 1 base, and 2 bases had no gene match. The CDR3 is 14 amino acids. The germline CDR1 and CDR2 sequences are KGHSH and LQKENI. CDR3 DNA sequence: TGTGCCAGCTCACCACTCGGGACAGACTATGGCTACACCTTC. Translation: CASSPLGTDYGYTF.

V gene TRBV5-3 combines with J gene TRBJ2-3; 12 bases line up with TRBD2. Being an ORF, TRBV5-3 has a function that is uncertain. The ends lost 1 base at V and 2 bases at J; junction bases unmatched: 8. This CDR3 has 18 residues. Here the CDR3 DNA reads TGTGCCAGAAGCTTGACTAGCGGGAGGCCCGAGCTCACAGATACGCAGTATTTT. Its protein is CARSLTSGRPELTDTQYF.

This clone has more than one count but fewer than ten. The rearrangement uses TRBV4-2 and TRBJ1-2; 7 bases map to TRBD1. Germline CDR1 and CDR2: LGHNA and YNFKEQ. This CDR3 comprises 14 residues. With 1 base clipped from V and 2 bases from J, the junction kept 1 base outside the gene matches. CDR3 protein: CASSQATGNYGYTF. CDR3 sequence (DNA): TGTGCCAGCAGCCAAGCGACAGGGAACTATGGCTACACCTTC.

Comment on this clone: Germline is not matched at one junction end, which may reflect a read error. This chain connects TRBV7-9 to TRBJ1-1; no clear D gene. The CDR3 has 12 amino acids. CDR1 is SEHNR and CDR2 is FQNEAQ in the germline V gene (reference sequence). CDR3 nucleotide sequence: TGTTCCAGCAGCGCTAAGAACACTGAAGCTTTCTTT. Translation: CSSSAKNTEAFF.

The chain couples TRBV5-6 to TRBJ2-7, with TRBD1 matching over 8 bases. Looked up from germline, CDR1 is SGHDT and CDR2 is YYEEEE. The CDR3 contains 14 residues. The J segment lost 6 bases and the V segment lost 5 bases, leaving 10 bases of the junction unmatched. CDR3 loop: CASRIWTGRLEQYF. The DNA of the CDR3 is TGTGCCAGCAGAATCTGGACAGGGCGGCTCGAGCAGTACTTC.

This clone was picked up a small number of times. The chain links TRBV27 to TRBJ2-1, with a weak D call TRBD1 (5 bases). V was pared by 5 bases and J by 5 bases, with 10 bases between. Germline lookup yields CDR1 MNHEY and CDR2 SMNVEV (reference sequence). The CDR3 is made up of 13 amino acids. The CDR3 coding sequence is TGTGCCAGCAGTCCCCAGGGCAACAATGAGCAGTTCTTC. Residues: CASSPQGNNEQFF.

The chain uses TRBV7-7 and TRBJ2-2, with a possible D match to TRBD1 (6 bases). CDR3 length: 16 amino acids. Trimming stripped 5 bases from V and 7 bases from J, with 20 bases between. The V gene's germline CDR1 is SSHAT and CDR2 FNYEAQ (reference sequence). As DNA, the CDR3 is TGTGCCAGCAGCATAACAGGGTTTGGTTCGAGCGGGGAGCTGTTTTTT. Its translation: CASSITGFGSSGELFF.

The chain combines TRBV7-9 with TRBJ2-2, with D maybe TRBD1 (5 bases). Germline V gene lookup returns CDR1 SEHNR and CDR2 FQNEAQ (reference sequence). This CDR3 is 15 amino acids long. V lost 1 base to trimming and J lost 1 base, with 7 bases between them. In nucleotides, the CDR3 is TGTGCCAGCAGCTTAGGACAGCTGAACACCGGGGAGCTGTTTTTT. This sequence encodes CASSLGQLNTGELFF.

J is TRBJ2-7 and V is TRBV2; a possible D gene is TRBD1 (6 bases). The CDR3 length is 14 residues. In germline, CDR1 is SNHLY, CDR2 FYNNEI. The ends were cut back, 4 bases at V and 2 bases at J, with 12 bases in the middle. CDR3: CASSGTEGTYEQYF. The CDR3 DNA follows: TGTGCCAGCAGTGGGACAGAGGGCACCTACGAGCAGTACTTC.

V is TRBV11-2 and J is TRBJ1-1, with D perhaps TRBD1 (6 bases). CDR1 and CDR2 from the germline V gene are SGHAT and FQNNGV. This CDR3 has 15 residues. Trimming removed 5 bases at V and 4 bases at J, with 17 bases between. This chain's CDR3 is CASSPVMGAVTEAFF. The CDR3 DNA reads TGTGCCAGCAGCCCCGTAATGGGGGCGGTCACTGAAGCTTTCTTT.

CDR3 bases: TGTGCCAGCAGCTTAGACAGGGGGCTGGGTGACTATGGCTACACCTTC. Translated, it gives CASSLDRGLGDYGYTF. The chain carries TRBV7-9 and TRBJ1-2, with 9 bases that match TRBD1. V lost 1 base and J lost 3; bases outside the gene matches: 6. CDR1 is SEHNR, CDR2 FQNEAQ, per germline (reference sequence). The CDR3 is 16 amino acids.

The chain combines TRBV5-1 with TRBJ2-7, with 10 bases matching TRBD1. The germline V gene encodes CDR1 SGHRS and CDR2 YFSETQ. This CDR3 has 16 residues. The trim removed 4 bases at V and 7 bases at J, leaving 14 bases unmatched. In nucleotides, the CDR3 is TGCGCCAGCAGCGCGATGACAGGGGGCAACGTAGGGGAGCAGTACTTC. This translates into CASSAMTGGNVGEQYF.

The DNA of the CDR3 is TGTGCCAGCAGCGGGACAGGGACGAATGGAAACACCATATATTTT. Its protein product is CASSGTGTNGNTIYF. The chain carries TRBV9 and TRBJ1-3, with 8 bases aligning to TRBD1. The V and J ends lost 3 bases and 3 bases, in that order; junction bases with no gene match: 5. The CDR3 runs to 15 residues. The germline V gene has CDR1 SGDLS and CDR2 YYNGEE.

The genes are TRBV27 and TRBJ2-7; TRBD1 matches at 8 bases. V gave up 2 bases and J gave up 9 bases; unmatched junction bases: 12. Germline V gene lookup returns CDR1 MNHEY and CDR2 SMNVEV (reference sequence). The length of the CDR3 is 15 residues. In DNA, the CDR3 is TGTGCCAGCAGTTTACAGGGGGCCCCCCGCCTAAGGCAGTACTTC. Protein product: CASSLQGAPRLRQYF.

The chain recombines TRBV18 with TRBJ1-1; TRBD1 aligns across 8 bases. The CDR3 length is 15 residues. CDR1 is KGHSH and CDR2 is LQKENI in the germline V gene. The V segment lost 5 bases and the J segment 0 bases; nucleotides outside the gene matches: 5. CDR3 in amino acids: CASSEQGGMNTEAFF. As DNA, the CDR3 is TGTGCCAGCTCAGAACAGGGGGGGATGAACACTGAAGCTTTCTTT.

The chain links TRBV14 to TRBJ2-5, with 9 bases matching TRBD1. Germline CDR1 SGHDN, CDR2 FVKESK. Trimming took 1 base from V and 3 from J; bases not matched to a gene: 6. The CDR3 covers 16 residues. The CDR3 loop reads CASSQVWDRVKETQYF. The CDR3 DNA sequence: TGTGCCAGCAGCCAAGTATGGGACAGGGTAAAAGAGACCCAGTACTTC.

CDR3 nucleotide sequence: TGTGCCAGCAGCTTAACAACCGGGACAAAAGAGACCCAGTACTTC. Translated: CASSLTTGTKETQYF. This chain joins TRBV7-3 and TRBJ2-5; maybe TRBD1 (6 bases). Trimming took off 0 bases at V and 3 bases at J, with 11 bases between the two ends. Germline V gene lookup returns CDR1 SGHTA and CDR2 FQGTGA. This CDR3 spans 15 amino acids.

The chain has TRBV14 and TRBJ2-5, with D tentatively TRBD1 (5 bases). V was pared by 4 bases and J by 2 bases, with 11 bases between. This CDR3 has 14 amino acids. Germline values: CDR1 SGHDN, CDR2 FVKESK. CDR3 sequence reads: CASSPLPGQETQYF. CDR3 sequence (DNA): TGTGCCAGCAGCCCACTCCCAGGGCAAGAGACCCAGTACTTC.

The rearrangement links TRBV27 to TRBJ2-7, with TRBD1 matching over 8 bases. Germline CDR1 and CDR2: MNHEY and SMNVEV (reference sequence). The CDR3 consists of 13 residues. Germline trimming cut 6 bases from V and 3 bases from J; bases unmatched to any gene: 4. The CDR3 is CASSRQGYYEQYF. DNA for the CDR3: TGTGCCAGCAGCAGACAGGGGTACTACGAGCAGTACTTC.

The CDR3 region is CASSPDRDYEQYF. The CDR3 DNA reads as TGTGCCAGCAGCCCCGACAGGGACTACGAGCAGTACTTC. J is TRBJ2-7 and V is TRBV7-3; the match to TRBD1 covers 7 bases. This CDR3 contains 13 residues. The junction had 4 bases not matched to a gene; V was cut back by 5 bases and J by 3 bases. Germline V gene lookup returns CDR1 SGHTA and CDR2 FQGTGA.

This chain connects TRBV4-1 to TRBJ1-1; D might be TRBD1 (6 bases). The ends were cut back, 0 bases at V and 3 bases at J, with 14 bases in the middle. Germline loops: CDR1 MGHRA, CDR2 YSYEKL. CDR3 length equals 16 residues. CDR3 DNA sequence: TGCGCCAGCAGCCAAGATGAGGGGACAACTGACACTGAAGCTTTCTTT. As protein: CASSQDEGTTDTEAFF.

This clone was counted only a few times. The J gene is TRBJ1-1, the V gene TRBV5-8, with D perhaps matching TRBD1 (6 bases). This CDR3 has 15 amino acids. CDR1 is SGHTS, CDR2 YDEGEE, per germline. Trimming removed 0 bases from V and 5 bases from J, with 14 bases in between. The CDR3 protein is CASSLGNRVGTEAFF. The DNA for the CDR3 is TGTGCCAGCAGCTTGGGTAACAGGGTCGGGACTGAAGCTTTCTTT.

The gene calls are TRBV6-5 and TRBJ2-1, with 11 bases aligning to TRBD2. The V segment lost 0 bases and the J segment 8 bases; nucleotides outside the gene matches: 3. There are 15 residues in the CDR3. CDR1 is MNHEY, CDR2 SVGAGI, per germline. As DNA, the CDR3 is TGTGCCAGCAGTTACTCCCTAGCGGGGGGTCATGAGCAGTTCTTC. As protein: CASSYSLAGGHEQFF.

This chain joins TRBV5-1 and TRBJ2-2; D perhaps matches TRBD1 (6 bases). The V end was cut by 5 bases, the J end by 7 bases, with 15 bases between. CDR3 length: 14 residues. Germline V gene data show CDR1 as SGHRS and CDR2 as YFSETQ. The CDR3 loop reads CASSPSRGHGELFF. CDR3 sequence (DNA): TGCGCCAGCAGTCCGAGCAGGGGCCACGGGGAGCTGTTTTTT.